Each of the 2 T cell receptor beta chains below was sequenced from the same sample in a study of regulatory T cells in long-lasting Graves disease. To make TCR beta libraries, researchers used iRepertoire HTBI primers and Arm-PCR of CDR3 regions. MiXCR, applied by TCRdb to the multiplex PCR reads, yields one record per CDR3 protein. The sample lists just over 600,000 distinct CDR3 sequences, approximately 15% occurring once. The time point is: newly diagnosed GD, antithyroid drugs for less than 3 months. RNA isolated from PBMCs was used to make the TCR library. These sequences were also reported in another study, on T cells in Graves' hyperthyroidism and ophthalmopathy.

Sequenced here: peripheral blood mononuclear cells (PBMCs), sampled at new diagnosis, from a patient treated with antithyroid drugs. These receptors all stem from a woman aged 30 to 39 with Graves disease.

This clonotype was seen more than once but under ten times. In nucleotides, the CDR3 is TGTGCCAGCAGACGTAGCGGGGGTGACTACGAGCAGTACTTC. Protein sequence: CASRRSGGDYEQYF. The V and J genes are TRBV6-1 and TRBJ2-7; 9 nucleotides line up with TRBD2. The CDR3 has 14 residues. The J segment lost 3 bases and the V segment lost 6 bases, leaving 6 bases of the junction unmatched. Germline lookup yields CDR1 MNHNS and CDR2 SASEGT.

This clonotype appeared a few times. The chain employs TRBV18 and TRBJ1-4; no clear D gene. The V end lost 0 bases, the J end lost 5 bases, and 16 bases lay between the germline ends. The CDR3 runs to 17 residues. Looked up from germline, CDR1 is KGHSH and CDR2 is LQKENI. Written as DNA, the CDR3 is TGTGCCAGCTCACCACCGGCTGGAGACCGCTCGAATGAAAAACTGTTTTTT. This codes for CASSPPAGDRSNEKLFF. The full variable domain, its missing parts supplied by reference TRBV18 and TRBJ1-4, is NAGVMQNPRHLVRRRGQEARLRCSPMKGHSHVYWYRQLPEEGLKFMVYLQKENIIDESGMPKERFSAEFPKEGPSILRIQQVVRGDSAAYFCASSPPAGDRSNEKLFFGSGTQLSVL.